This TCR beta chain was documented in a study of blood T cell repertoires in COVID-19. Study details: There were acute and convalescent COVID-19 samples, and they came from the United States, Italy and Spain. Sources were T cells, B-cell-depleted T cells, or PBMCs; the material itself was cDNA or gDNA.

Original processing notes: Amplified reference gene primers provided the basis for estimating nucleated cell counts. Assay: immunoSEQ multiplex PCR; the TCRdb copy retains only in-frame clones and omits some. V and J calls and clone size are as listed in that table; D and trimming were resolved from the DNA. The sample shows 100,000 to 150,000 clones, approximately 88% of them seen only once. Germline V gene lookup returns CDR1 SNHLY and CDR2 FYNNEI. Trimming cost V 3 bases and J 3 bases, with 17 bases left between them. The CDR3 consists of 16 residues. The chain uses TRBV2 and TRBJ1-1; D is uncertain. The TCR comes from a man aged 45-60 years with acute or convalescent COVID-19. The material sequenced was peripheral blood. For the CDR3, the DNA is TGTGCCAGCAGTGACGAGGACTTCCCAGGAGACACTGAAGCTTTCTTT. Amino acid sequence: CASSDEDFPGDTEAFF.